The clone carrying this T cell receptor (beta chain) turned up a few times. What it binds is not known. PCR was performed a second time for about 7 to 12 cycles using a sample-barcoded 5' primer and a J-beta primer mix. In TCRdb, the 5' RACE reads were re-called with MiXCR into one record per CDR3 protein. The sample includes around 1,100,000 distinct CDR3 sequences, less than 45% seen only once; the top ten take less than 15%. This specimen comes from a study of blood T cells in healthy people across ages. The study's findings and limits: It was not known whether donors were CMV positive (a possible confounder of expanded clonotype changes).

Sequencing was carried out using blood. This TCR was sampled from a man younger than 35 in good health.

The CDR3 DNA follows: TGTGCCATCAGTGGGGGGGGCTTGACTAGCACAGATACGCAGTATTTT. This encodes CAISGGGLTSTDTQYF. The chain carries TRBV10-3 and TRBJ2-3, with D perhaps matching TRBD2 (7 bases). The CDR3 has 16 amino acids. Trimming shortened V by 4 bases and J by 0 bases, and 14 bases separated the two germline ends. Germline lookup yields CDR1 ENHRY and CDR2 SYGVKD.